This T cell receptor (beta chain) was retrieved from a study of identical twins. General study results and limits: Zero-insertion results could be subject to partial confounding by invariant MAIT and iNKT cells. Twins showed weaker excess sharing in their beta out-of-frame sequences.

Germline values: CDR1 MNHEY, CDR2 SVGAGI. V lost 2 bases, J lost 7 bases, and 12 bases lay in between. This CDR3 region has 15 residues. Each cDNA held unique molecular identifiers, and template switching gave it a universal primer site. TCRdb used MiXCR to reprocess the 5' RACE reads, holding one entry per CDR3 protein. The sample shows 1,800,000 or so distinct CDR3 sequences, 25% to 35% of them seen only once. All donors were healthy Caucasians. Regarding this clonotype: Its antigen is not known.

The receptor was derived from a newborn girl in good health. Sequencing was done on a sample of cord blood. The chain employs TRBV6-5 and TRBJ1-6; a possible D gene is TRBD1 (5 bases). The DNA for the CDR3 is TGTGCCAGCAGTTACGCAGGGACGGACAATTCACCCCTCCACTTT. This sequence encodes CASSYAGTDNSPLHF.